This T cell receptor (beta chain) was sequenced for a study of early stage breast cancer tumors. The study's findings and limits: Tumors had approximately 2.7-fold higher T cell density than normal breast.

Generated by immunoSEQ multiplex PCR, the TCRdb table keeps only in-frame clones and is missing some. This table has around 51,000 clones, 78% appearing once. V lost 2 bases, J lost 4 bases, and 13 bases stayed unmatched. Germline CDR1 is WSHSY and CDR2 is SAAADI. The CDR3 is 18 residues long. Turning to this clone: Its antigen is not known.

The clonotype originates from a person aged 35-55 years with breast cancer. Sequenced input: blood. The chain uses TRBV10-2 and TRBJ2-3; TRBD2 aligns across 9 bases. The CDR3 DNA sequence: TGCGCCAGCAGTGAGAGTTCCTGGGCGGGAGGGCCCTCAGATACGCAGTATTTT. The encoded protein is CASSESSWAGGPSDTQYF.